This is a list of T cell receptor beta chains from one sample in a study of neurological immune-mediated disorders. Using its own MiXCR run on the 5' RACE reads, TCRdb lists one record per CDR3 protein. The repertoire holds about 88,000 distinct CDR3 sequences, with roughly 4% as singletons. The specimen was PBMCs. The receptors here all came from a woman between 18 and 30 years old with multiple sclerosis. CDR3s include the opening cysteine and the closing phenylalanine or tryptophan. D genes are given only for firm matches. Clone size, where shown, is once, few, many, or a class for clones that have expanded.

J,size,D,V,length,CDR3,DNA
TRBJ2-3,few,TRBD2,TRBV20-1,16,CSARDWIAGDEDTQYF,TGCAGTGCTAGAGATTGGATAGCGGGAGATGAAGATACGCAGTATTTT
TRBJ2-5,many,NA,TRBV7-8,17,CASSFSGRTLWWETQYF,TGTGCCAGCAGCTTCTCCGGGCGGACCCTTTGGTGGGAGACCCAGTACTTC
TRBJ1-1,many,NA,TRBV20-1,14,CSAREPARNTEAFF,TGCAGTGCTAGAGAACCGGCCAGGAACACTGAAGCTTTCTTT
TRBJ2-7,many,TRBD1,TRBV5-6,12,CASSWDRDRTTF,TGTGCCAGCAGCTGGGACCGGGACAGGACCACTTTC
TRBJ2-5,NA,NA,TRBV4-2,14,CASSHTLGWETQYF,TGTGCCAGCAGCCACACCCTAGGCTGGGAGACCCAGTACTTC
TRBJ2-7,many,TRBD2,TRBV4-3,14,CASSRTSGTNEQYF,TGCGCCAGCAGCCGGACTAGCGGGACGAACGAGCAGTACTTC
TRBJ1-2,many,NA,TRBV12-3/TRBV12-4,14,CASSPRRGSYGYTF,TGTGCCAGCAGTCCCCGGAGAGGTAGCTATGGCTACACCTTC
TRBJ2-7,many,NA,TRBV7-2,15,CASSLGTRGGYEQYF,TGTGCCAGCAGCCTAGGAACACGGGGTGGCTACGAGCAGTACTTC
TRBJ2-2,few,NA,TRBV5-1,14,CASSLGPLTGELFF,TGCGCCAGCAGCTTGGGACCACTCACCGGGGAGCTGTTTTTT
TRBJ2-1,many,NA,TRBV12-3/TRBV12-4,11,CASSLEASQFF,TGTGCCAGCAGTTTAGAGGCTAGTCAGTTCTTC
TRBJ2-1,many,NA,TRBV7-2,13,CASSTYLMIEQFF,TGTGCCAGCAGCACCTACCTCATGATCGAGCAGTTCTTC
TRBJ1-5,many,NA,TRBV6-1,16,CASMLGALPTNQPQHF,TGTGCCAGCATGTTAGGGGCCCTCCCCACCAATCAGCCCCAGCATTTT
TRBJ2-7,many,NA,TRBV6-2/TRBV6-3,15,CASSYRPTGFGGQYF,TGTGCCAGCAGTTACCGGCCGACCGGCTTTGGTGGGCAGTACTTC
TRBJ2-7,many,TRBD2,TRBV20-1,16,CSAPRGGGRHLYEQYF,TGCAGTGCACCTCGCGGCGGCGGGAGGCACCTTTACGAGCAGTACTTC
TRBJ1-2,NA,NA,TRBV27,13,CASRTPGPRQETF,TGTGCCAGCAGAACCCCGGGTCCTAGACAGGAAACCTTC
TRBJ1-1,NA,TRBD1,TRBV7-9,15,CASSLVRTGGPEAFF,TGTGCCAGCAGCTTAGTTCGGACAGGGGGCCCTGAAGCTTTCTTT
TRBJ2-7,many,NA,TRBV11-1,13,CASSSVSSYEQYF,TGTGCCAGCAGCTCGGTCAGTAGTTACGAGCAGTACTTC
TRBJ2-7,many,NA,TRBV12-3/TRBV12-4,15,CASSRGPTAAYEQYF,TGTGCCAGCAGTAGGGGTCCGACTGCAGCCTACGAGCAGTACTTC
TRBJ1-3,many,TRBD1,TRBV20-1,14,CSASRDSSGNTIYF,TGCAGTGCTAGTAGGGACAGCTCTGGAAACACCATATATTTT
TRBJ2-3,many,TRBD2,TRBV20-1,14,CSAPTSGSTDTQYF,TGCAGTGCCCCGACTAGCGGAAGCACAGATACGCAGTATTTT
TRBJ1-1,many,NA,TRBV9,14,CASSGPGEHTEAFF,TGTGCCAGCAGCGGCCCAGGGGAGCACACTGAAGCTTTCTTT
TRBJ2-5,many,TRBD2,TRBV7-2,15,CASSYGGRAGETQYF,TGTGCCAGCAGCTATGGAGGGAGGGCAGGAGAGACCCAGTACTTC
TRBJ1-4,many,NA,TRBV2,15,CASSLKGWGNEKLFF,TGTGCCAGCAGTCTAAAGGGGTGGGGTAATGAAAAACTGTTTTTT
TRBJ1-5,many,NA,TRBV5-1,14,CASSLSSGNQPQHF,TGCGCCAGCAGCCTAAGTAGTGGCAATCAGCCCCAGCATTTT
TRBJ1-4,many,NA,TRBV4-1,13,CASSQGTSQKLFF,TGCGCCAGCAGCCAAGGGACCTCTCAAAAACTGTTTTTT
TRBJ1-1,many,NA,TRBV28,14,CASSLGAVVAEAFF,TGTGCCAGCAGTTTGGGGGCAGTTGTAGCTGAAGCTTTCTTT
TRBJ2-7,NA,NA,TRBV4-1,15,CASSQVPGSSYEQYF,TGCGCCAGCAGCCAAGTTCCAGGGAGCTCCTACGAGCAGTACTTC
TRBJ2-5,many,NA,TRBV20-1,15,CSATLAHTVQETQYF,TGCAGTGCTACACTAGCACATACCGTCCAAGAGACCCAGTACTTC
TRBJ2-2,few,NA,TRBV11-2,15,CASSRGGDPTGELFF,TGTGCCAGCAGCCGTGGAGGGGACCCCACCGGGGAGCTGTTTTTT
TRBJ1-5,many,NA,TRBV25-1,14,CASSGWDSNQPQHF,TGTGCCAGCAGTGGGTGGGATAGCAATCAGCCCCAGCATTTT
TRBJ1-2,many,TRBD1,TRBV5-6,14,CASSARDRVDGYTF,TGTGCCAGCAGCGCCCGGGACAGGGTCGACGGCTACACCTTC
TRBJ1-4,many,NA,TRBV5-1,14,CASSVSATNEKLFF,TGCGCCAGCAGCGTGAGTGCAACTAATGAAAAACTGTTTTTT
TRBJ2-5,many,NA,TRBV18,13,CASSRVEQETQYF,TGTGCCAGCTCACGGGTGGAACAAGAGACCCAGTACTTC
TRBJ2-2,many,TRBD2,TRBV12-3/TRBV12-4,16,CASSPQRGTNTGELFF,TGTGCCAGCAGTCCCCAGCGGGGTACGAACACCGGGGAGCTGTTTTTT
TRBJ2-5,many,TRBD2,TRBV7-2,15,CASSLGPSGGETQYF,TGTGCCAGCAGCTTAGGTCCTAGCGGGGGGGAGACCCAGTACTTC
TRBJ1-3,NA,TRBD1,TRBV6-1,16,CASAPPGQGTGNTIYF,TGTGCCAGCGCTCCTCCGGGACAGGGTACCGGAAACACCATATATTTT
TRBJ2-5,NA,TRBD1,TRBV5-1,17,CASSPMAGTGGKETQYF,TGCGCCAGCAGCCCAATGGCAGGAACAGGGGGCAAAGAGACCCAGTACTTC
TRBJ2-7,NA,NA,TRBV20-1,11,CSAIIRNEQYF,TGCAGTGCTATCATACGCAACGAGCAGTACTTC
TRBJ2-6,many,TRBD2,TRBV5-1,16,CASSLAGGPGANVLTF,TGCGCCAGCAGCTTAGCGGGGGGGCCTGGGGCCAACGTCCTGACTTTC
TRBJ2-7,many,TRBD2,TRBV5-1,15,CASSSIGGATYEQYF,TGCGCCAGCAGCTCAATCGGGGGGGCCACCTACGAGCAGTACTTC